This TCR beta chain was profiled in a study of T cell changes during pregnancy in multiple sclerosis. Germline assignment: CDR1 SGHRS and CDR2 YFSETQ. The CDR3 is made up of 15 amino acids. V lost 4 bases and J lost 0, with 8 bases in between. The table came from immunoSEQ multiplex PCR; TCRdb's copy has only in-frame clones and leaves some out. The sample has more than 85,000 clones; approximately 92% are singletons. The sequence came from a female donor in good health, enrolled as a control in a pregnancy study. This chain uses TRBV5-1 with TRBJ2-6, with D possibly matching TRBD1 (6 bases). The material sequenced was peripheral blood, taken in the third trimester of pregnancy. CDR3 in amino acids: CASSPQGSGANVLTF. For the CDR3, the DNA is TGCGCCAGCAGCCCACAGGGCTCTGGGGCCAACGTCCTGACTTTC.